A single sample gave rise to the 21 T cell receptor beta chains below, sequenced in a study of T cell repertoires in cytomegalovirus infection. TCRdb reprocessed the reads with MiXCR, giving one entry per CDR3 protein. Of 300,000 to 400,000 distinct CDR3 sequences listed, over 7.5% are singletons. The sequenced sample consisted of PBMCs. The receptors originated from a human donor in good health (CMV status not recorded). Some clones in this sample may be carry-over from other donors' samples.

On this clonotype: Possible read error: a much larger clone is one base away. DNA for the CDR3: TGTCCCAGCAGTGACAACATCTACAATGAGCAGTTCTTC. Translating gives CPSSDNIYNEQFF. The genes are TRBV6-1 and TRBJ2-1; D is unresolved. CDR3 size: 13 residues. CDR1 and CDR2 (germline): MNHNS, SASEGT.

This clonotype was counted at least ten times. The rearrangement links TRBV7-2 to TRBJ2-3; 9 nucleotides align to TRBD2. This CDR3 region has 17 residues. Losses at the gene ends were 1 base for V and 1 base for J; bases not matched to a gene: 6. CDR1 is SGHTA, CDR2 FQGNSA, per germline. The CDR3 is CASSLGGGGARTDTQYF. The CDR3 nucleotides are TGTGCCAGCAGCTTAGGAGGCGGGGGGGCCCGCACAGATACGCAGTATTTT.

The sample holds a few counts of this clonotype. This chain links TRBV10-3 with TRBJ2-1; 12 bases align to TRBD2. The junction had 3 bases not matched to a gene; V was cut back by 7 bases and J by 5 bases. The CDR3 totals 14 residues. CDR1 is ENHRY and CDR2 is SYGVKD in the germline V gene. The DNA for the CDR3 is TGTGCCATCACAAGACTAGCGGGGGACAATGAGCAGTTCTTC. It codes for CAITRLAGDNEQFF.

This clonotype was recorded many times. The chain couples TRBV7-2 to TRBJ2-5; tentatively, D is TRBD1 or TRBD2 (5 bases each). CDR3 length equals 20 residues. Germline V CDR1 and CDR2: SGHTA, FQGNSA. The V end was cut by 0 bases, the J end by 0 bases, with 23 bases between. The CDR3, as DNA: TGTGCCAGCAGCTTAGCGAGGGGTCAGGGATATCGAAGCGACCAAGAGACCCAGTACTTC. This encodes CASSLARGQGYRSDQETQYF.

The chain uses TRBV10-3 and TRBJ2-2; 8 bases match TRBD2. Germline-derived CDR1 and CDR2 are ENHRY and SYGVKD. V was pared by 2 bases and J by 4 bases, with 6 bases of the junction left unmatched. The CDR3 is made up of 16 amino acids. DNA of the CDR3: TGTGCCATCAGTGAGAATACGGGACTAGGCACCGGGGAGCTGTTTTTT. Protein product: CAISENTGLGTGELFF.

This clonotype showed up many times. The chain is built from TRBV19 and TRBJ1-4, with TRBD1 matching over 7 bases. The CDR3 spans 16 residues. Trimming took 6 bases from V and 5 from J; bases not matched to a gene: 12. Germline V CDR1 and CDR2: LNHDA, SQIVND (reference sequence). This CDR3 is CASSNPAGQTNEKLFF. The CDR3 bases are TGTGCCAGTAGCAACCCGGCGGGACAGACAAATGAAAAACTGTTTTTT.

This clonotype turned up a few times. V and J are TRBV29-1 and TRBJ2-1, with D hard to call. The CDR3 is 14 amino acids. V dropped 4 bases and J dropped 5 bases, with 15 bases sitting between them. CDR1 is SQVTM and CDR2 is ANQGSEA in the germline V gene. Here the CDR3 reads CSVVSTETNNEQFF. The CDR3 bases are TGCAGCGTTGTCTCGACTGAGACGAACAATGAGCAGTTCTTC.

The chain uses TRBV7-6 and TRBJ2-2, with a tentative D call TRBD1 (5 bases). Germline loops: CDR1 SGHVS, CDR2 FNYEAQ. Trimming pared 6 bases from V and 4 bases from J, leaving 9 bases between. The CDR3 loop spans 13 amino acids. The chain's CDR3 is CASRPDSTGELFF. DNA of the CDR3: TGTGCCAGCAGACCTGACAGCACCGGGGAGCTGTTTTTT.

The chain uses TRBV7-2 and TRBJ2-7; tentatively, D is TRBD2 (6 bases). Germline CDR1 is SGHTA and CDR2 is FQGNSA. Trimming cost V 5 bases and J 9 bases, with 11 bases left between them. The CDR3 is 11 amino acids. The CDR3 DNA follows: TGTGCCAGCAGCCACGCCGGGGGGCAGTACTTC. As protein: CASSHAGGQYF.

This clonotype was seen ten or more times. The rearrangement joins TRBV11-2 to TRBJ2-3; TRBD2 might be the D (6 bases). Germline CDR1 SGHAT, CDR2 FQNNGV. The V and J ends lost 5 bases and 6 bases respectively, with 18 bases between them. This CDR3 has 15 amino acids. The CDR3 reads CASSAVGGNGDTQYF. CDR3 sequence (DNA): TGTGCCAGCAGCGCGGTGGGCGGGAACGGGGATACGCAGTATTTT.

This clonotype was seen only a few times. The V and J genes are TRBV27 and TRBJ1-6; the D is unclear. The CDR3 spans 12 residues. With 5 bases removed from V and 14 bases from J, the gap between germline ends came to 13 bases. Germline values: CDR1 MNHEY, CDR2 SMNVEV (reference sequence). The CDR3 DNA follows: TGTGCCAGCAGTGAGGGCCTCGCAGCCCTCCACTTT. It is translated as CASSEGLAALHF.

J is TRBJ2-5 and V is TRBV5-1, with a weak D call TRBD1 (6 bases). The germline V gene encodes CDR1 SGHRS and CDR2 YFSETQ. The CDR3 runs 14 residues. Trimming removed 0 bases from V and 5 bases from J, with 11 bases in between. DNA of the CDR3: TGCGCCAGCAGCTTGGACAGGGCGGTGGAGACCCAGTACTTC. Its translation: CASSLDRAVETQYF.

The gene calls are TRBV28 and TRBJ1-4; D is unclear. The germline gives CDR1 MDHEN, CDR2 SYDVKM. The CDR3 has 15 residues. The V end lost 3 bases, the J end lost 7 bases, and 15 bases lay between the germline ends. In DNA form, the CDR3 reads TGTGCCAGCAGTTTGGTTAGGGATCCGCCTGAAAAACTGTTTTTT. Protein product: CASSLVRDPPEKLFF. Full variable domain (rest looked up from reference TRBV28 and TRBJ1-4): DVKVTQSSRYLVKRTGEKVFLECVQDMDHENMFWYRQDPGLGLRLIYFSYDVKMKEKGDIPEGYSVSREKKERFSLILESASTNQTSMYLCASSLVRDPPEKLFFGSGTQLSVL.

This clonotype has ten or more counts. This chain uses TRBV7-2 with TRBJ2-2, with D perhaps matching TRBD1 or TRBD2 (5 bases each). Trimming stripped 6 bases from V and 2 bases from J, with 13 bases between. The CDR3 runs 15 residues. Per the germline V gene, CDR1 is SGHTA and CDR2 is FQGNSA. The CDR3 region has the DNA TGTGCCAGCAGGGATCCGGGACGAAACACCGGGGAGCTGTTTTTT. This sequence encodes CASRDPGRNTGELFF. Variable domain in full (rest from reference TRBV7-2 and TRBJ2-2): GAGVSQSPSNKVTEKGKDVELRCDPISGHTALYWYRQSLGQGLEFLIYFQGNSAPDKSGLPSDRFSAERTGGSVSTLTIQRTQQEDSAVYLCASRDPGRNTGELFFGEGSRLTVL.

This clonotype was picked up a small number of times. The V call is TRBV7-2, the J call TRBJ2-7, with a weak D call TRBD2 (5 bases). There are 14 residues in the CDR3. With 5 bases removed from V and 5 bases from J, the gap between germline ends came to 16 bases. The germline CDR1 and CDR2 sequences are SGHTA and FQGNSA. The CDR3 reads CASSPLPGFHEQYF. The CDR3 DNA is TGTGCCAGCAGCCCTTTGCCGGGATTCCACGAGCAGTACTTC.

Many counts were recorded for this clonotype. For the CDR3, the DNA is TGTGCCAGCAGCTCCAGGCGGTGGGGGCTCACCGGAGTCACTGAAGCTTTCTTT. It encodes CASSSRRWGLTGVTEAFF. The chain couples TRBV7-9 to TRBJ1-1; a weak D match, TRBD1 (6 bases). V was shortened by 4 bases and J by 4 bases, with 25 bases between the two germline ends. The V gene's germline CDR1 is SEHNR and CDR2 FQNEAQ (reference sequence). The CDR3 extends over 18 amino acids.

This clonotype came up many times. The V call is TRBV28, the J call TRBJ1-6; 9 bases match TRBD1. The germline V gene has CDR1 MDHEN and CDR2 SYDVKM. V gave up 7 bases and J gave up 7 bases; unmatched junction bases: 8. This CDR3 has 15 residues. This CDR3 is CASIRTGERNSPLHF. CDR3 bases: TGTGCCAGCATCCGGACAGGGGAGAGGAATTCACCCCTCCACTTT.

The V and J genes are TRBV25-1 and TRBJ2-1; D not resolved. The V end was cut by 2 bases, the J end by 8 bases, with 10 bases between. Germline V lookup: CDR1 MGHDK, CDR2 SYGVNS. The CDR3 has 13 residues. The CDR3 reads CASSESPMHEQFF. CDR3 DNA sequence: TGTGCCAGCAGTGAAAGCCCTATGCATGAGCAGTTCTTC.

The rearrangement joins TRBV15 to TRBJ1-4, with 7 bases identical to TRBD1. Unmatched junction bases numbered 11, after V lost 9 bases and J lost 4 bases. From germline, CDR1 is LNHNV and CDR2 YYDKDF (reference sequence). The CDR3 extends over 15 amino acids. As DNA, the CDR3 is TGTGCCACTCGGAGGGAGGGACAGCGTAATGAAAAACTGTTTTTT. Translating gives CATRREGQRNEKLFF.

This clonotype was recorded a few times. This chain uses TRBV12-3 or TRBV12-4 with TRBJ2-1; 9 positions agree with TRBD2. V shed 4 bases and J 7 bases; nucleotides not matched to a gene: 5. This CDR3 has 14 amino acids. The CDR3 nucleotides read TGTGCCAGCAGTTCCGCGGGAGGGCGAAATGAGCAGTTCTTC. This codes for CASSSAGGRNEQFF.

This clonotype was counted at least ten times. The CDR3 DNA sequence: TGTGCCAGCAGCTCCCGATCTGAGCAGTACTTC. Amino acid sequence: CASSSRSEQYF. This chain connects TRBV11-2 to TRBJ2-7; D uncertain. Germline loops: CDR1 SGHAT, CDR2 FQNNGV. The CDR3 totals 11 residues. The V end lost 4 bases, the J end lost 7 bases, and 8 bases lay between the germline ends.